This T cell receptor beta chain came from a study of T cells after yellow fever vaccination. Findings and caveats of the study: Secondary responses were weaker yet peaked faster, day 5 versus 15. Re-detected after boosting: most primary clones, about 96% of CD4 and under 90% of CD8.

They built TCR cDNA with 5'RACE template switching, a step that put in a universal primer site and UMIs. TCRdb reanalysed the 5' RACE reads using MiXCR and keeps one entry per CDR3 protein. Here the sample spans under 700,000 distinct CDR3 sequences, less than 20% being singletons. This clonotype was picked up a small number of times. The target antigen is unknown. CDR1 is MGHRA, CDR2 YSYEKL, per germline. Germline trimming cut 1 base from V and 9 bases from J; bases unmatched to any gene: 8. The CDR3 is 15 amino acids. Sequencing was performed on PBMCs, taken less than 6 days after the first yellow fever vaccination. This clonotype was obtained from a man between 18 and 29 years old who received the YFV17D yellow fever vaccine. The chain links TRBV4-1 to TRBJ2-1; 8 bases fit TRBD1. This chain's CDR3 is CASSQGTGSVSEQFF. In nucleotides, the CDR3 is TGCGCCAGCAGCCAAGGGACAGGGTCTGTTTCTGAGCAGTTCTTC.